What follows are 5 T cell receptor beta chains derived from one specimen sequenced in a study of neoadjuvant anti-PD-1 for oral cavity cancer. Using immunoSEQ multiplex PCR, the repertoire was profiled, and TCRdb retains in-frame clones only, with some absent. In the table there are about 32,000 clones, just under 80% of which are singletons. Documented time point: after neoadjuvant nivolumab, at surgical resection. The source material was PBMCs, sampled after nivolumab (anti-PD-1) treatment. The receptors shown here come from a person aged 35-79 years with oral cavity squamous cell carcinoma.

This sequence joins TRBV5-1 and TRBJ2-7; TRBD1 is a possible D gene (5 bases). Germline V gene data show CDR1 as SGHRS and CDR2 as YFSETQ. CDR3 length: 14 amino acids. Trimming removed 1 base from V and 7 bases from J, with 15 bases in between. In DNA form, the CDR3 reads TGCGCCAGCAGCTTGCCAGGGTCTGTCCAAGAGCAGTACTTC. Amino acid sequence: CASSLPGSVQEQYF. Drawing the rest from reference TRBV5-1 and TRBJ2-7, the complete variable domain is KAGVTQTPRYLIKTRGQQVTLSCSPISGHRSVSWYQQTPGQGLQFLFEYFSETQRNKGNFPGRFSGRQFSNSRSEMNVSTLELGDSALYLCASSLPGSVQEQYFGPGTRLTVT.

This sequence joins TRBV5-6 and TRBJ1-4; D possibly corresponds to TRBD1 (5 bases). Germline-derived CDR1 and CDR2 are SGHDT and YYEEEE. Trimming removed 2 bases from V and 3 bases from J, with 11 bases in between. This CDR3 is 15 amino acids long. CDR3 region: CASSFADTSNEKLFF. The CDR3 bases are TGTGCCAGCAGCTTTGCGGACACTTCTAATGAAAAACTGTTTTTT.

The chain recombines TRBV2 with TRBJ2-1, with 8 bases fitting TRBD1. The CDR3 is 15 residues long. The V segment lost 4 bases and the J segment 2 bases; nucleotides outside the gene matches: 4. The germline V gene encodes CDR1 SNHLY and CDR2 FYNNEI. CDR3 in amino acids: CASSGQDRAYNEQFF. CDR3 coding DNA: TGTGCCAGCAGTGGCCAGGACAGGGCCTACAATGAGCAGTTCTTC.

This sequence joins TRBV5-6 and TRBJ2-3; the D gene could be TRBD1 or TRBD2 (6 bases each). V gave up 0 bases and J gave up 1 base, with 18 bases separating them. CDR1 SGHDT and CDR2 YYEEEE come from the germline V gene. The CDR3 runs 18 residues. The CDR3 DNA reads TGTGCCAGCAGCTTGGGGCCCGGGTGGGGGGCAGGCACAGATACGCAGTATTTT. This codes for CASSLGPGWGAGTDTQYF.

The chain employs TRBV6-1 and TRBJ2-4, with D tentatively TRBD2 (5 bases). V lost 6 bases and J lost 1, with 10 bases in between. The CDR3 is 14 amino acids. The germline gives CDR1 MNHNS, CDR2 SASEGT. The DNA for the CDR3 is TGTGCCAGCAGCCCCGGGGTTGCCAAAAACATTCAGTACTTC. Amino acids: CASSPGVAKNIQYF.